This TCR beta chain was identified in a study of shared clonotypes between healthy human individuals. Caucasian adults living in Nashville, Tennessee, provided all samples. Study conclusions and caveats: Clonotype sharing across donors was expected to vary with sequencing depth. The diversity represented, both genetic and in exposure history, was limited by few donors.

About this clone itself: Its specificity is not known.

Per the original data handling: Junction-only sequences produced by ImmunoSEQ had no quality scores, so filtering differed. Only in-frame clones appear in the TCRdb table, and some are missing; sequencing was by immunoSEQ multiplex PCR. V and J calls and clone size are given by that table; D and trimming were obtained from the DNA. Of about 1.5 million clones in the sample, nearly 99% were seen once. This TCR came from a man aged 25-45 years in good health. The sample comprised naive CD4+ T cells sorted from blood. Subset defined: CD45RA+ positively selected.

The CDR3 loop reads CASSQVATPYNEQFF. In nucleotides, the CDR3 is TGCGCCAGCAGCCAAGTAGCGACTCCTTACAATGAGCAGTTCTTC. J is TRBJ2-1 and V is TRBV4-3, with a tentative D call TRBD2 (5 bases). From germline, CDR1 is LGHNA and CDR2 YSLEER. This CDR3 region has 15 residues. Trimming shortened V by 1 base and J by 4 bases, and 11 bases separated the two germline ends.